This T cell receptor beta chain was captured in a study of blood T cell repertoires in COVID-19. Whole-study context: Researchers got acute and convalescent COVID-19 samples from the United States, Italy and Spain.

In this sample, this clone turned up once. The table came from immunoSEQ multiplex PCR; TCRdb's copy has only in-frame clones and leaves some out. The repertoire holds some 150,000 clones, about nine tenths seen once, with about 10% in the top ten. V was pared by 6 bases and J by 5 bases, with 8 bases of the junction left unmatched. CDR1 is MDHEN and CDR2 is SYDVKM in the germline V gene. This CDR3 spans 15 amino acids. The clonotype was recovered from a man aged 50-59 years with active or convalescent COVID-19. The chain carries TRBV28 and TRBJ1-5; 9 bases line up with TRBD1. The specimen was peripheral blood. CDR3 loop: CASRMGQGYDQPQHF. The CDR3 DNA follows: TGTGCCAGCAGGATGGGACAGGGATACGATCAGCCCCAGCATTTT.